Listed below are T cell receptor beta chains from one sample, sequenced in a study of cytomegalovirus exposure and HLA in healthy donors. Produced via immunoSEQ multiplex PCR; TCRdb's table is partial and in-frame only. The table records over 130,000 clones, 75% to 90% of them present only once. The material sequenced was PBMCs. The origin of the receptors is a female donor in good health and CMV-seronegative. CDR3s include the opening cysteine and the closing phenylalanine or tryptophan. The D gene is left open where the match is weak. The listing skips clone size in some rows; elsewhere it reads once, few, many or a size class.

TRBV7-8	TRBJ2-1	-	-	TGTGCCAGCAGCCCCTTACAGGAGCAGTTCTTC	CASSPLQEQFF
TRBV28	TRBJ2-3	-	TRBD2	TGTGCCAGCAGTTTAAGTAGCGGGAGGATTACAGATACGCAGTATTTT	CASSLSSGRITDTQYF
TRBV7-2	TRBJ1-5	-	-	TGTGCCAGCAGCTTAGCAGGGGGGGGCAATCAGCCCCAGCATTTT	CASSLAGGGNQPQHF
TRBV7-3	TRBJ2-7	few	TRBD1	TGTGCCAGCAGCTTAGAGACAGGGGTTTCCTACGAGCAGTACTTC	CASSLETGVSYEQYF
TRBV11-2	TRBJ2-1	-	-	TGTGCCAGCAGCTTAGAGGGCCTAGCCCTCAACAATGAGCAGTTCTTC	CASSLEGLALNNEQFF
TRBV5-1	TRBJ1-1	-	TRBD1	TGCGCCACCCGGGACAGGGTGGACACTGAAGCTTTCTTT	CATRDRVDTEAFF
TRBV19	TRBJ1-1	-	-	TGTGCCAGTAGTACAATCAGGAACACTGAAGCTTTCTTT	CASSTIRNTEAFF
TRBV30	TRBJ1-1	-	TRBD1	TGTGCCTGGGACAGGGGGGACACTGAAGCTTTCTTT	CAWDRGDTEAFF
TRBV6-5	TRBJ2-7	-	TRBD2	TGTGCCAGCAGATCGAGCGGGAGGGCCTCCTACGAGCAGTACTTC	CASRSSGRASYEQYF
TRBV6-1	TRBJ2-2	few	-	TGTGCCAGCAAGGAGGTGGGCCTCAACACCGGGGAGCTGTTTTTT	CASKEVGLNTGELFF
TRBV10-3	TRBJ2-2	-	-	TGTGCCATCAGTGATCAGGGGACGAACACCGGGGAGCTGTTTTTT	CAISDQGTNTGELFF
TRBV5-1	TRBJ1-4	-	-	TGCGCCAGCAGCTTGGACAGTGCAACTAATGAAAAACTGTTTTTT	CASSLDSATNEKLFF
TRBV5-6	TRBJ2-5	-	TRBD2	TGTGCCAGCAGTGTCCTAGCGGGAGTTCAGGAGACCCAGTACTTC	CASSVLAGVQETQYF
TRBV6-5	TRBJ1-1	-	-	TGTGCCAGCAGTTTAACAGGAGCAGGGTACACTGAGGCTTTCTTT	CASSLTGAGYTEAFF
TRBV30	TRBJ2-1	-	TRBD1	TGTGCCTGGAGTAAGGGACAGGGAGGCAATGAGCAGTTCTTC	CAWSKGQGGNEQFF
TRBV6-5	TRBJ1-4	-	TRBD1	TGTGCCAGCAGCGGGACCGGGACAGCTTATGAAAAACTGTTTTTT	CASSGTGTAYEKLFF
TRBV9	TRBJ1-5	-	-	TGTGCCAGCAGCCCGGGGGGGCGGGCTAGCAATCAGCCCCAGCATTTT	CASSPGGRASNQPQHF
TRBV25-1	TRBJ2-1	-	TRBD2	TGTGCCAGCGCAACCCGGGGGGACAATGAGCAGTTCTTC	CASATRGDNEQFF
TRBV27	TRBJ2-5	-	-	TGTGCCAGCAGTCGACTCGGGGGGCACGAGACCCAGTACTTC	CASSRLGGHETQYF
TRBV10-1	TRBJ2-1	-	-	TGCGCCAGCAGTTCGGGGGGCGGTGGGGGCTACAATGAGCAGTTCTTC	CASSSGGGGGYNEQFF
TRBV2	TRBJ2-7	-	TRBD1	TGTGCCAGCAGCCGACCCGGGACAGGGATATACGAGCAGTACTTC	CASSRPGTGIYEQYF
TRBV15	TRBJ2-7	-	TRBD1	TGTGCCACCAGCAGAGATCAGGGGGCCTACGAGCAGTACTTC	CATSRDQGAYEQYF
TRBV7-3	TRBJ2-1	few	-	TGTGCCAGCAGCTTAACCCCAGGGGCCTACAATGAGCAGTTCTTC	CASSLTPGAYNEQFF
TRBV19	TRBJ1-5	many	-	TGTGCCACCGCAGGGGAAGGCAATCAGCCCCAGCATTTT	CATAGEGNQPQHF
TRBV7-6	TRBJ1-2	-	-	TGTGCCAGCAGCTTAGAGGCCGGGGACTATGGCTACACCTTC	CASSLEAGDYGYTF
TRBV30	TRBJ2-7	-	TRBD2	TGTGCCTGGCATCCGGGACTAGGGACCAGGGAGCAGTACTTC	CAWHPGLGTREQYF
TRBV21-1	TRBJ2-5	-	-	TGTGCCAGCAGCAAAACGGGGAAGCAGGGGCGAAAAGAGACCCAGTACTTC	CASSKTGKQGRKETQYF
TRBV7-7	TRBJ2-2	-	TRBD2	TGTGCTAGCAGCCCAGAGAGCGGGAGGTACACCGGGGAGCTGTTTTTT	CASSPESGRYTGELFF
TRBV27	TRBJ1-1	few	-	TGTGCCAGCAGTGGACAGTTGAACACTGAAGCTTTCTTT	CASSGQLNTEAFF
TRBV9	TRBJ1-3	-	-	TGTGCCAGCAGCGTAGAAGGGGCTGACGTCCGAAACACCATATATTTT	CASSVEGADVRNTIYF
TRBV7-6	TRBJ2-1	once	TRBD1	TGTGCCAGCAGCTCCAAACAGGGGATGGACAATGAGCAGTTCTTC	CASSSKQGMDNEQFF
TRBV5-1	TRBJ2-3	-	TRBD2	TGCGCCAGCAGCTCCGGGACTAACCGGCCAGATACGCAGTATTTT	CASSSGTNRPDTQYF
TRBV19	TRBJ1-5	few	-	TGTGCCAGTAAGAACAGTGGCAATCAGCCCCAGCATTTT	CASKNSGNQPQHF